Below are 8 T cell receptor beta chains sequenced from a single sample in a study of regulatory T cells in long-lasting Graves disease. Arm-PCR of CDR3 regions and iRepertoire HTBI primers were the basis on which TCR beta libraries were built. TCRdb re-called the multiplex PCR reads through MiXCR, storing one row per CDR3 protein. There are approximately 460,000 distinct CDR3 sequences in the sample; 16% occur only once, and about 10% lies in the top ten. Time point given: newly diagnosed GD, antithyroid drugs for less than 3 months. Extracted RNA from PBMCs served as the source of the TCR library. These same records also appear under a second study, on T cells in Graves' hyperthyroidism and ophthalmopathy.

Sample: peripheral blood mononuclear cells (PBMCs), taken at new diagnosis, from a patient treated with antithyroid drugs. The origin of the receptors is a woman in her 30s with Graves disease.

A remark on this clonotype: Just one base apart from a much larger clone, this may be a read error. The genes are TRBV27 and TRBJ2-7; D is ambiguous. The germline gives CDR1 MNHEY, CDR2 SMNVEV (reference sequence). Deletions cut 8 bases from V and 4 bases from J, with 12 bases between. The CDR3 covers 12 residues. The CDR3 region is CASRTLWYEQYF. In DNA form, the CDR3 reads TGTGCCAGCCGTACCCTTTGGTACGAGCAGTACTTC.

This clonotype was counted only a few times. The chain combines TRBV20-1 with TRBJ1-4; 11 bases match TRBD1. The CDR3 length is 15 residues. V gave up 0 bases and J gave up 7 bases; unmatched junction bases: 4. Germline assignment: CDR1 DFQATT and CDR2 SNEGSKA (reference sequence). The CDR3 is CSARDRTGGLEKLFF. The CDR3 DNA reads TGCAGTGCTAGAGATCGGACAGGGGGCCTTGAAAAACTGTTTTTT.

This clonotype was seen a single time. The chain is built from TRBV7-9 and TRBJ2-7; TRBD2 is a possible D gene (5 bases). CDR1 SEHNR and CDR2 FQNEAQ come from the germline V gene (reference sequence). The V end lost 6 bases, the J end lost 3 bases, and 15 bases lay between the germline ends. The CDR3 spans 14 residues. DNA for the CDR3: TGTGCCAGCAGTCCCGGGCGGGTGCGCTACGAGCAGTACTTC. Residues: CASSPGRVRYEQYF.

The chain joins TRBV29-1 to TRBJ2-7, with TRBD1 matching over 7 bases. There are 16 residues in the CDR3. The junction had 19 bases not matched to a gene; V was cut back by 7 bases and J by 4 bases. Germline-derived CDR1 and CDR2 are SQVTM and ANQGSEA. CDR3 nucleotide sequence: TGCAGCGCCAGAGGGTCGACAGGGAGCCATTCGTACGAGCAGTACTTC. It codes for CSARGSTGSHSYEQYF.

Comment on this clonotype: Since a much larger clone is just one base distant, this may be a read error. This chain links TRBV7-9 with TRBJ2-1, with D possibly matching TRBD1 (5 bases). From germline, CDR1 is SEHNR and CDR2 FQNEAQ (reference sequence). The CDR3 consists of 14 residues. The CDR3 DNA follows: TGTGCCAGCAACTTAGTGACAGTTTACAATGAGCAGTTCTTC. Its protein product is CASNLVTVYNEQFF.

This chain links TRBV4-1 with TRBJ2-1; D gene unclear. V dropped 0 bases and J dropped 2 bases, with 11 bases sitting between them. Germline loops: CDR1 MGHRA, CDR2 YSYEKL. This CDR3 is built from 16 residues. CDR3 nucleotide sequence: TGCGCCAGCAGCCAAGATACGGCGAGACCCTACAATGAGCAGTTCTTC. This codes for CASSQDTARPYNEQFF.

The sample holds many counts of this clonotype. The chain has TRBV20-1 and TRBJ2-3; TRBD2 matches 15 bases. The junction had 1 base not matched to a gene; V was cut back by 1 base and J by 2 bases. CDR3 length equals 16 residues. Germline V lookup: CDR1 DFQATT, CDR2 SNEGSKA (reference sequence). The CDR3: CSARGTSGRATDTQYF. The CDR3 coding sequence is TGCAGTGCTAGAGGGACTAGCGGGAGGGCCACAGATACGCAGTATTTT.

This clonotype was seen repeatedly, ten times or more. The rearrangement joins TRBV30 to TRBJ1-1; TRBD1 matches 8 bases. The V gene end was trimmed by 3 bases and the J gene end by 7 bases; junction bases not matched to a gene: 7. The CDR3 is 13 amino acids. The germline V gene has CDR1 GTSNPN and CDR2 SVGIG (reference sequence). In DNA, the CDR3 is TGTGCCTGGAGCGAGACAGGGGTTATTGAAGCTTTCTTT. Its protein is CAWSETGVIEAFF.